Below are 23 T cell receptor beta chains sequenced from a single sample in a study of blood T cell repertoires in COVID-19. Generated by immunoSEQ multiplex PCR, the TCRdb table keeps only in-frame clones and is missing some. The data hold around 180,000 clones, with about 85% observed a single time. The sequenced sample consisted of peripheral blood. The source of these receptors is a woman in her twenties or thirties with active or convalescent COVID-19.

This rearrangement joins TRBV11-2 to TRBJ2-3, with D possibly TRBD2 on 6 matching bases. The germline V gene encodes CDR1 SGHAT and CDR2 FQNNGV. This CDR3 contains 16 residues. Trimming cost V 0 bases and J 2 bases, with 12 bases left between them. CDR3 in amino acids: CASSLDLGLFTDTQYF. The CDR3, as DNA: TGTGCCAGCAGCTTAGATCTGGGACTTTTCACAGATACGCAGTATTTT.

The chain links TRBV4-2 to TRBJ1-1; weak D call: TRBD1 (5 bases). The CDR3 is 14 amino acids. Germline CDR1 LGHNA, CDR2 YNFKEQ. Trimming took 3 bases from V and 3 from J, leaving 11 bases between them. The CDR3 region has the DNA TGTGCCAGCAGCCACCGACAGAAGCACACTGAAGCTTTCTTT. It codes for CASSHRQKHTEAFF.

The chain links TRBV6-5 to TRBJ2-1; 10 nucleotides match TRBD2. Germline V gene sequence: CDR1 MNHEY, CDR2 SVGAGI. V shed 5 bases and J 5 bases; nucleotides not matched to a gene: 6. This CDR3 is 15 amino acids long. The CDR3 DNA follows: TGTGCCAGCAGTCAACTAGCGGGAAGTAACAATGAGCAGTTCTTC. It encodes CASSQLAGSNNEQFF.

The rearrangement uses TRBV5-6 and TRBJ2-4, with 9 positions matching TRBD1. Germline trimming cut 5 bases from V and 0 bases from J; bases unmatched to any gene: 9. The CDR3 extends over 17 amino acids. Germline V gene sequence: CDR1 SGHDT, CDR2 YYEEEE. In DNA, the CDR3 is TGTGCCAGCAGTTTGACAGGGGGTGGAGTAGCCAAAAACATTCAGTACTTC. It is translated as CASSLTGGGVAKNIQYF. The entire variable domain, with the rest obtained from reference TRBV5-6 and TRBJ2-4, is as follows: DAGVTQSPTHLIKTRGQQVTLRCSPKSGHDTVSWYQQALGQGPQFIFQYYEEEERQRGNFPDRFSGHQFPNYSSELNVNALLLGDSALYLCASSLTGGGVAKNIQYFGAGTRLSVL.

As to this clone: Within the sample, other DNA sequences also encode this same CDR3. The CDR3 protein is CASRGGNQPQHF. CDR3 sequence (DNA): TGTGCCAGCCGAGGAGGCAATCAGCCCCAGCATTTT. The chain uses TRBV19 and TRBJ1-5; D call uncertain. Per germline, CDR1 LNHDA and CDR2 SQIVND (reference sequence). V lost 9 bases to trimming and J lost 2 bases, with 8 bases between them. The CDR3 is made up of 12 amino acids.

The V and J genes are TRBV6-5 and TRBJ1-4; a possible D gene is TRBD1 (5 bases). Germline V lookup: CDR1 MNHEY, CDR2 SVGAGI. The CDR3 contains 14 residues. Trimming took 6 bases from V and 8 from J, leaving 16 bases between them. This chain's CDR3 is CASSLTGSLEKLFF. The CDR3 nucleotides are TGTGCCAGCAGCCTTACAGGTTCACTCGAAAAACTGTTTTTT.

V usage is TRBV7-6 and J usage is TRBJ1-1; unclear D gene. Germline CDR1 reads SGHVS; CDR2 reads FNYEAQ. The germline V and J ends were trimmed by 5 bases and 5 bases, with 21 bases remaining between them. The CDR3 is 16 amino acids. The CDR3 reads CASSQSAGEVVTEAFF. The DNA of the CDR3 is TGTGCCAGCAGCCAATCCGCCGGGGAGGTGGTGACTGAAGCTTTCTTT.

The chain uses TRBV5-4 and TRBJ1-4; D remains ambiguous. The CDR3 loop spans 12 amino acids. Germline values: CDR1 SGHNT, CDR2 YYREEE (reference sequence). The V end was cut by 5 bases, the J end by 4 bases, with 6 bases between. CDR3 DNA: TGTGCCAGCAGGGCAGATAATGAAAAACTGTTTTTT. Its protein is CASRADNEKLFF.

This chain connects TRBV30 to TRBJ2-7; 9 nucleotides align to TRBD1. Per germline, CDR1 GTSNPN and CDR2 SVGIG (reference sequence). V was clipped by 5 bases and J by 1 base; unmatched bases: 0. The CDR3 length is 12 residues. This CDR3 is CAWGTGSYEQYF. CDR3 bases: TGTGCCTGGGGGACAGGGTCCTACGAGCAGTACTTC. Filled out from reference TRBV30 and TRBJ2-7, the complete variable domain reads SQTIHQWPATLVQPVGSPLSLECTVEGTSNPNLYWYRQAAGRGLQLLFYSVGIGQISSEVPQNLSASRPQDRQFILSSKKLLLSDSGFYLCAWGTGSYEQYFGPGTRLTVT.

The rearrangement links TRBV6-5 to TRBJ2-3; D might be TRBD1 (5 bases). From germline, CDR1 is MNHEY and CDR2 SVGAGI. Trimming shortened V by 2 bases and J by 0 bases, and 9 bases separated the two germline ends. This CDR3 is 15 amino acids long. CDR3 DNA sequence: TGTGCCAGCAGTTACGGGGCTGTAAGCACAGATACGCAGTATTTT. Its protein is CASSYGAVSTDTQYF.

The chain is built from TRBV7-6 and TRBJ2-5, with 10 bases matching TRBD2. V gave up 5 bases and J gave up 4 bases; unmatched junction bases: 7. The CDR3 is 15 residues long. CDR1 and CDR2 from the germline V gene are SGHVS and FNYEAQ. The CDR3 DNA reads as TGTGCCAGCAGCCCCCGGCTAGCGGGAGTAGAGACCCAGTACTTC. Encoded protein: CASSPRLAGVETQYF.

Concerning this clone: The sample carries other DNA sequences with the same CDR3. The CDR3 loop is CASRRQGSNQPQHF. The CDR3 DNA follows: TGTGCCAGCAGGAGACAGGGAAGCAATCAGCCCCAGCATTTT. The rearrangement uses TRBV6-5 and TRBJ1-5, with 7 bases fitting TRBD1. The V and J ends lost 6 bases and 1 base, in that order; junction bases with no gene match: 3. The CDR3 length is 14 residues. Germline V lookup: CDR1 MNHEY, CDR2 SVGAGI.

This clone has at least ten counts. The chain recombines TRBV27 with TRBJ2-1; D not resolved. This CDR3 contains 15 residues. Germline V lookup: CDR1 MNHEY, CDR2 SMNVEV (reference sequence). Deletions cut 3 bases from V and 3 bases from J, with 12 bases between. The CDR3 nucleotides are TGTGCCAGCAGTTTGGTTAGCCCGATCTACAATGAGCAGTTCTTC. Translation: CASSLVSPIYNEQFF.

The chain recombines TRBV5-6 with TRBJ1-5; no definite D call. The CDR3 contains 14 residues. Trimming stripped 6 bases from V and 0 bases from J, with 10 bases between. The germline V gene has CDR1 SGHDT and CDR2 YYEEEE. This CDR3 reads CASTLGHSNQPQHF. The CDR3, as DNA: TGTGCCAGCACCCTAGGCCATAGCAATCAGCCCCAGCATTTT.

The chain employs TRBV11-3 and TRBJ2-3, with 16 bases aligning to TRBD2. The CDR3 is made up of 16 amino acids. Germline V gene sequence: CDR1 SGHNT, CDR2 YENEEA. With V trimmed by 4 bases and J by 6 bases, 4 bases remained unmatched. CDR3 protein: CASSWGLAGGHDTQYF. The CDR3 coding sequence is TGTGCCAGCAGCTGGGGACTAGCGGGGGGGCACGATACGCAGTATTTT.

The chain joins TRBV5-5 to TRBJ2-7, with D hard to call. The CDR3 consists of 13 residues. The V and J ends lost 4 bases and 4 bases respectively, with 12 bases between them. Germline V gives CDR1 SGHKS, CDR2 YYEKEE (reference sequence). CDR3 sequence reads: CASSPLTYYEQYF. CDR3 bases: TGTGCCAGCAGCCCACTGACATATTACGAGCAGTACTTC.

The chain joins TRBV5-1 to TRBJ1-5; 8 bases are shared with TRBD1. V shed 0 bases and J 7 bases; nucleotides not matched to a gene: 6. Germline V gene sequence: CDR1 SGHRS, CDR2 YFSETQ. The CDR3 runs 15 residues. CDR3 in amino acids: CASSLEAGGGQPQHF. CDR3 coding DNA: TGCGCCAGCAGCTTGGAGGCAGGGGGCGGGCAGCCCCAGCATTTT. Supplemented by reference TRBV5-1 and TRBJ1-5, the full variable domain reads KAGVTQTPRYLIKTRGQQVTLSCSPISGHRSVSWYQQTPGQGLQFLFEYFSETQRNKGNFPGRFSGRQFSNSRSEMNVSTLELGDSALYLCASSLEAGGGQPQHFGDGTRLSIL.

This clone was picked up a small number of times. The chain combines TRBV3-1 (or the pseudogene TRBV3-2) with TRBJ2-6; 11 bases are shared with TRBD2. The germline V gene encodes CDR1 LGHDT and CDR2 YNNKEL (reference sequence). V shed 3 bases and J 0 bases; nucleotides not matched to a gene: 13. This CDR3 contains 21 residues. The CDR3 bases are TGTGCCAGCAGCCATCTTATTCCCGGGACTAGCGGCGTCTCTGGGGCCAACGTCCTGACTTTC. It encodes CASSHLIPGTSGVSGANVLTF.

The V gene is TRBV18, the J gene TRBJ2-1; TRBD2 agrees at 8 bases. This CDR3 is built from 14 residues. The V gene end was trimmed by 2 bases and the J gene end by 4 bases; junction bases not matched to a gene: 1. Germline V gives CDR1 KGHSH, CDR2 LQKENI. The CDR3 bases are TGTGCCAGCTCACCAGCGGGAGGATACAATGAGCAGTTCTTC. Protein product: CASSPAGGYNEQFF.

This chain links TRBV27 with TRBJ2-7; 10 positions agree with TRBD1. Trimming at V came to 3 bases and at J to 4 bases, leaving 15 bases not matched to a gene. The CDR3 covers 18 residues. Per the germline V gene, CDR1 is MNHEY and CDR2 is SMNVEV (reference sequence). CDR3 loop: CASSFRFYRTGGPYEQYF. The CDR3 DNA sequence: TGTGCCAGCAGTTTTCGGTTTTATCGGACAGGGGGTCCGTACGAGCAGTACTTC.

This clone has a handful of counts. This chain links TRBV6-5 with TRBJ1-6; a possible D gene is TRBD1 (5 bases). The CDR3 totals 16 residues. V lost 0 bases and J lost 5, with 11 bases in between. CDR1 and CDR2 from the germline V gene are MNHEY and SVGAGI. The CDR3 loop reads CASSYSKRGNNSPLHF. In DNA form, the CDR3 reads TGTGCCAGCAGTTACTCGAAACGGGGGAATAATTCACCCCTCCACTTT.

The chain joins TRBV4-1 to TRBJ2-7; maybe TRBD1 (5 bases). CDR1 is MGHRA and CDR2 is YSYEKL in the germline V gene. The V gene lost 1 base and the J gene lost 4 bases, with 14 bases spanning the gap. This CDR3 contains 15 residues. DNA of the CDR3: TGCGCCAGCAGCCAAGGAAGGGGCGAATCGTACGAGCAGTACTTC. Its protein product is CASSQGRGESYEQYF.

The chain has TRBV2 and TRBJ1-6; 7 nucleotides match TRBD1. Germline CDR1 SNHLY, CDR2 FYNNEI. The CDR3 is 15 residues long. V trimming: 3 bases; J trimming: 4 bases; junction bases outside the gene matches: 3. CDR3 nucleotides: TGTGCCAGCAGTGAGGAGGGACAGTATAATTCACCCCTCCACTTT. This sequence encodes CASSEEGQYNSPLHF.